The 9 T cell receptor beta chains listed next were all sequenced from one sample in a study of cytomegalovirus exposure and HLA in healthy donors. 60 Vbeta and 13 Jbeta primers were used in PCR. Some clones are missing from TCRdb's copy, which holds only in-frame ones; the method was immunoSEQ multiplex PCR. The table lists roughly 170,000 clones, about 85% of them singletons. The sequenced sample was PBMCs. These receptors originate from a woman in her 50s in good health and CMV-seropositive.

The chain joins TRBV21-1 to TRBJ1-5; the table assigns TRBD1, which was not confirmed against the DNA. TRBV21-1 is a documented pseudogene. This CDR3 region has 16 residues. Written as DNA, the CDR3 is TGTGCCAGCAGCAAGTTAGAAGGGGGTAGCAATCAGCCCCAGCATTTT. Translation gives CASSKLEGGSNQPQHF.

This clone has only one observation. The V and J genes are TRBV27 and TRBJ2-7; 9 bases are shared with TRBD1. From germline, CDR1 is MNHEY and CDR2 SMNVEV (reference sequence). V dropped 3 bases and J dropped 3; count of bases not matched to a gene: 3. The CDR3 contains 14 residues. The CDR3 region is CASSLGQGLYEQYF. CDR3 in DNA: TGTGCCAGCAGTTTGGGACAGGGCCTCTACGAGCAGTACTTC.

Here the CDR3 reads CASSVDDRASEAFF. The CDR3 region has the DNA TGTGCCAGCAGCGTAGACGACAGGGCTTCTGAAGCTTTCTTT. The gene calls are TRBV9 and TRBJ1-1; 7 nucleotides agree with TRBD1. This CDR3 has 14 amino acids. Germline V gene sequence: CDR1 SGDLS, CDR2 YYNGEE. Trimming took 0 bases from V and 6 from J; bases not matched to a gene: 5.

The rearrangement links TRBV27 to TRBJ2-5, with 8 nucleotides matching TRBD1. The DNA end is a closer match to TRBJ2-7, so the J assignment may be wrong. Germline V gene lookup returns CDR1 MNHEY and CDR2 SMNVEV (reference sequence). The CDR3 totals 14 residues. The CDR3 loop reads CASSFRTGSGEQYF. The CDR3 nucleotides are TGTGCCAGCAGCTTTCGGACAGGGTCGGGCGAGCAGTACTTC.

The rearrangement links TRBV5-1 to TRBJ2-1; 9 bases are a match to TRBD2. The CDR3 sequence is 16 residues long. Germline trimming cut 4 bases from V and 7 bases from J; bases unmatched to any gene: 12. The germline CDR1 and CDR2 sequences are SGHRS and YFSETQ. The CDR3 bases are TGCGCCAGCAGCGGGGGGACTAGCTCGAACCATAATGAGCAGTTCTTC. It encodes CASSGGTSSNHNEQFF. The full variable domain, rest sourced from reference TRBV5-1 and TRBJ2-1, is KAGVTQTPRYLIKTRGQQVTLSCSPISGHRSVSWYQQTPGQGLQFLFEYFSETQRNKGNFPGRFSGRQFSNSRSEMNVSTLELGDSALYLCASSGGTSSNHNEQFFGPGTRLTVL.

CDR3: CASSQDLTGVGTNEKLFF. CDR3 in DNA: TGCGCCAGCAGCCAAGATTTGACAGGGGTGGGCACTAATGAAAAACTGTTTTTT. The chain couples TRBV4-3 to TRBJ1-4; TRBD1 aligns across 8 bases. Looked up from germline, CDR1 is LGHNA and CDR2 is YSLEER. Trimming took 0 bases from V and 2 from J; bases not matched to a gene: 8. This CDR3 has 18 amino acids.

This clone was seen just once. The DNA of the CDR3 is TGTGCCAGCAGCGCATGGAGCGGGGGGGCCGAAAATAATATGGAGACCCAGTACTTC. Its translation is CASSAWSGGAENNMETQYF. The chain uses TRBV7-2 and TRBJ2-5; 10 bases agree with TRBD2. The trim removed 5 bases at V and 5 bases at J, leaving 20 bases unmatched. CDR1 SGHTA and CDR2 FQGNSA come from the germline V gene. The CDR3 runs to 19 residues.

The rearrangement joins TRBV25-1 to TRBJ1-1, with 10 bases aligning to TRBD1. V shed 5 bases and J 5 bases; nucleotides not matched to a gene: 8. The CDR3 totals 15 residues. CDR1 and CDR2 (germline): MGHDK, SYGVNS. In DNA form, the CDR3 reads TGTGCCAGCAGTTCGACAGGGGGCGTAGGAACTGAAGCTTTCTTT. Translation gives CASSSTGGVGTEAFF.

The chain has TRBV7-2 and TRBJ2-3; 10 positions agree with TRBD2. The V and J ends lost 0 bases and 2 bases, in that order; junction bases with no gene match: 8. This CDR3 has 18 residues. Germline V gives CDR1 SGHTA, CDR2 FQGNSA. The CDR3: CASSLATSAGGPTDTQYF. Here the CDR3 DNA reads TGTGCCAGCAGCTTAGCGACCTCAGCGGGAGGGCCCACAGATACGCAGTATTTT.